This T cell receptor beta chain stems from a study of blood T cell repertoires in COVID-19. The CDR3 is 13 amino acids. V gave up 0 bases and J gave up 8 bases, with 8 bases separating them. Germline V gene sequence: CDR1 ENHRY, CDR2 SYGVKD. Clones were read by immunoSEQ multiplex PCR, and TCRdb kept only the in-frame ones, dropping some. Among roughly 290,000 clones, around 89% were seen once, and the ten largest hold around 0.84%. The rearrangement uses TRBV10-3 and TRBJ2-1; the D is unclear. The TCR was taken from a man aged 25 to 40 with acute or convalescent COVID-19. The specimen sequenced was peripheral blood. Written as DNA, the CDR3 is TGTGCCATCAGTGAGTCGATGACTTATGAGCAGTTCTTC. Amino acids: CAISESMTYEQFF.